These T cell receptor beta chains were read from a single sample in a study of CD8 T cells in Susac syndrome. TCRdb ran MiXCR on the immunoSEQ multiplex PCR reads and lists one entry per CDR3 protein. The table lists about 190,000 distinct CDR3 sequences, more than 85% of them singletons. Source material: CD8+ T cells from PBMCs. The origin of the receptors is a human donor with Susac syndrome. Each CDR3 is given with its conserved first and last residue. Each record gives: J gene, clone size, V gene, D gene, CDR3 DNA, CDR3 protein. The D gene is left open where the match is weak. Size is stated for part of the rows, as once, few or many counts, or as a class when the clone is expanded.

TRBJ2-5 once TRBV7-2 TRBD2 TGTGCCAGCAGCTCCCCAAGGGGAACGGGGGGGGCGAAGGAGACCCAGTACTTC CASSSPRGTGGAKETQYF
TRBJ1-4 . TRBV5-6 . TGTGCCAGCAGCCCCGGGACGTATGAAAAACTGTTTTTT CASSPGTYEKLFF
TRBJ2-7 . TRBV12-3/TRBV12-4 . TGTGCCAGCAGTTTCGGCGAAGCGGACTACGAGCAGTACTTC CASSFGEADYEQYF
TRBJ2-7 once TRBV29-1 . TGCAGCGTTGTTGCGGGACCCTACGAGCAGTACTTC CSVVAGPYEQYF
TRBJ2-5 . TRBV29-1 TRBD2 TGCAGCGTTGGGCCTAGCGGGAGGGCCGTGGGGACCCAGTACTTC CSVGPSGRAVGTQYF
TRBJ2-1 . TRBV19 . TGTGCCAGTAGTATCAGGGGTTCTGAGCAGTTCTTC CASSIRGSEQFF
TRBJ2-5 . TRBV30 . TGTGCCGCGACACGGAGAATCGGAGAGACCCAGTACTTC CAATRRIGETQYF
TRBJ2-4 . TRBV12-3/TRBV12-4 TRBD1 TGTGCCAGCAGAAGAGACAGGGGGCCCCCTGAGGACATTCAGTACTTC CASRRDRGPPEDIQYF
TRBJ1-5 . TRBV12-3/TRBV12-4 . TGTGCCAGCAGCCCCGACACCGGCAATCAGCCCCAGCATTTT CASSPDTGNQPQHF
TRBJ2-2 . TRBV29-1 . TGCAGCGTTTTTGGGGGGCAAGACACCGGGGAGCTGTTTTTT CSVFGGQDTGELFF
TRBJ1-5 . TRBV12-3/TRBV12-4 . TGTGCCAGCAGTTTTACAGGCCCAGGCGGCAATCAGCCCCAGCATTTT CASSFTGPGGNQPQHF
TRBJ1-5 . TRBV7-9 . TGTGCCAGCAGCTTAGCGACGGACGGAAATCAGCCCCAGCATTTT CASSLATDGNQPQHF